This T cell receptor (beta chain) was captured by sequencing in a study of T cell changes during pregnancy in multiple sclerosis. Measured with immunoSEQ multiplex PCR; TCRdb has only the in-frame clones, and not every one. The repertoire holds 50,000 to 70,000 clones, 91% seen once, with 1% to 1.5% in the top ten. The J segment lost 14 bases and the V segment lost 0 bases, leaving 7 bases of the junction unmatched. This CDR3 contains 14 residues. Germline V lookup: CDR1 SGHAT, CDR2 FQNNGV. The TCR originated in a female donor in good health, enrolled as a control in a pregnancy study. The V and J genes are TRBV11-2 and TRBJ2-5; 12 positions agree with TRBD2. The sample was peripheral blood, taken after pregnancy. CDR3: CASSLDRTSGGPYF. CDR3 in DNA: TGTGCCAGCAGCTTAGATCGAACTAGCGGGGGGCCTTACTTC.